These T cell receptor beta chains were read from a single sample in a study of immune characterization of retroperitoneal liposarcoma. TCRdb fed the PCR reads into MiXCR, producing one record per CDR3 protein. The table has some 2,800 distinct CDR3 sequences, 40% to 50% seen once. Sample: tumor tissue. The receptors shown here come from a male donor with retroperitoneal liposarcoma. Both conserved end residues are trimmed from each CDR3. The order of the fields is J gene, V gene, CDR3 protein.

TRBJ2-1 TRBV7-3 ASSLLGSGPNEQF
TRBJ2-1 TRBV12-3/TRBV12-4 ASRRTSGSSYNEQF
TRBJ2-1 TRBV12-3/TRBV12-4 ASSPTEGPNYNEQF
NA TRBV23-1 ASSQVRGTSGLKNIQF
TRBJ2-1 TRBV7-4 ASSPNGGNYYNEQF
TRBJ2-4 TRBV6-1 ASSWDRKNIQY
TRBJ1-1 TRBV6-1 ASSTDFTEAF
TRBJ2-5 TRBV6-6 ASSYLRAVETQY
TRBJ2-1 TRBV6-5 ASSYSREPNEQF
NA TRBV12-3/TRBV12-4 ASSHELQGAEQY
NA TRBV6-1 ASRLLAGGADATQF
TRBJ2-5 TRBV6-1 ASSERPQETQY
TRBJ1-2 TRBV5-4 ASSLGNLSPYT
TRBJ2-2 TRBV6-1 ARKSGSGVFRGELF
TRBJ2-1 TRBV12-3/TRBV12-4 ASISGTSGTEQF
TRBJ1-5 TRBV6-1 ASSGLGEPNQPQH
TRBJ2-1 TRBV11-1 ASSTGTSGINEQF
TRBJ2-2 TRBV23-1 ASSQETGAGELF
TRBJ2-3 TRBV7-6 ASSSTLAGPTDTQY
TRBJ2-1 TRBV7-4 ASSLGGTLYNEQF
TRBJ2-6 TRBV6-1 ASKGPLNSGANVLT
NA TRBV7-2 ASSSGTGDEQF
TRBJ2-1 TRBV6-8 ASSYSPGGSEQF
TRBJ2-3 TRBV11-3 ASSGRKLAGVPDTQY
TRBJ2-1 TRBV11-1 ASSLDWGAHNEQF
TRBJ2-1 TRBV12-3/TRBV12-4 ASSLALRITDEQF
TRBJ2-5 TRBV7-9 ASSPRGSQETQY
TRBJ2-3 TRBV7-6 ASSLEDLTEGTDTQY
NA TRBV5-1 ASSWTTAPAGEQF
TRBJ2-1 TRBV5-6 ASGSGGSYNEQF